One and the same sample provided the 18 T cell receptor beta chains below, sequenced in a study of cytotoxic CD8 clonotypes in ibrutinib-treated CLL. Produced via immunoSEQ multiplex PCR; TCRdb's table is partial and in-frame only. Of around 310,000 clones in the sample, 80% are singletons; the top ten hold approximately 7%. Source: PBMCs, taken before ibrutinib treatment. The source of these receptors is a human donor with chronic lymphocytic leukemia.

This chain uses TRBV10-1 with TRBJ2-1, with D possibly matching TRBD2 (5 bases). V lost 3 bases and J lost 3, with 12 bases in between. The CDR3 has 15 residues. CDR1 is WNHNN, CDR2 SYGVQD, per germline (reference sequence). CDR3 DNA sequence: TGCGCCAGCAGTGATAGGAGCGGCAACTACAATGAGCAGTTCTTC. It encodes CASSDRSGNYNEQFF.

The chain recombines TRBV7-8 with TRBJ2-3; maybe TRBD1 (5 bases). Germline-derived CDR1 and CDR2 are SGHVS and FQNEAQ. CDR3 length equals 15 residues. Trimming took off 1 base at V and 7 bases at J, with 15 bases between the two ends. The CDR3 sequence is CASSLVTEQIHTQYF. CDR3 nucleotide sequence: TGTGCCAGCAGCTTAGTGACAGAGCAGATCCATACGCAGTATTTT.

Only a few counts were recorded for this clone. The chain combines TRBV2 with TRBJ2-1; tentative D call: TRBD2 (6 bases). Between the trimmed V and J ends, which lost 5 bases and 10 bases, there was a span of 9 bases. CDR1 and CDR2 from the germline V gene are SNHLY and FYNNEI. The CDR3 is 11 residues long. This chain's CDR3 is CASSQEGEQFF. The CDR3 DNA follows: TGTGCCAGCAGTCAGGAGGGGGAGCAGTTCTTC.

The chain couples TRBV15 to TRBJ2-7; possibly TRBD2 for D (5 bases). Between the trimmed V and J ends, which lost 2 bases and 0 bases, there was a span of 11 bases. The CDR3 loop spans 15 amino acids. Germline assignment: CDR1 LNHNV and CDR2 YYDKDF (reference sequence). The CDR3 here is CATSRLASVSYEQYF. The CDR3, as DNA: TGTGCCACCAGCAGATTAGCGTCAGTCTCCTACGAGCAGTACTTC.

The chain employs TRBV9 and TRBJ1-5, with D possibly being TRBD1 (5 bases). V lost 0 bases and J 5 bases, leaving 12 bases between the germline ends. The CDR3 has 15 residues. The germline V gene encodes CDR1 SGDLS and CDR2 YYNGEE. CDR3 loop: CASSVAPTGDQPQHF. CDR3 bases: TGTGCCAGCAGCGTAGCTCCGACGGGGGATCAGCCCCAGCATTTT.

V usage is TRBV30 and J usage is TRBJ2-1, with 7 bases that match TRBD2. The CDR3 consists of 15 residues. Germline lookup yields CDR1 GTSNPN and CDR2 SVGIG (reference sequence). V lost 4 bases, J lost 6 bases, and 12 bases stayed unmatched. Here the CDR3 reads CAWNIGLGGGNEQFF. CDR3 nucleotides: TGTGCCTGGAATATAGGACTAGGAGGTGGCAATGAGCAGTTCTTC.

The chain links TRBV27 to TRBJ2-1, with TRBD1 matching 7 bases. The CDR3 runs 12 residues. The germline V gene encodes CDR1 MNHEY and CDR2 SMNVEV (reference sequence). V was pared by 4 bases and J by 10 bases, with 4 bases of the junction left unmatched. CDR3 amino acids: CASSSPDREQFF. CDR3 in DNA: TGTGCCAGCAGTTCCCCGGACAGGGAGCAGTTCTTC.

J is TRBJ2-7 and V is TRBV5-4, with TRBD1 identical over 10 bases. There are 15 residues in the CDR3. V gave up 4 bases and J gave up 3 bases; unmatched junction bases: 7. Germline V lookup: CDR1 SGHNT, CDR2 YYREEE (reference sequence). CDR3 in DNA: TGTGCCAGCAGCCGCGCTGGGACAGGGGACTACGAGCAGTACTTC. Its translation is CASSRAGTGDYEQYF.

The chain employs TRBV28 and TRBJ1-5, with 7 bases that match TRBD1. This CDR3 has 15 residues. CDR1 is MDHEN and CDR2 is SYDVKM in the germline V gene. Trimming took 5 bases from V and 0 from J; bases not matched to a gene: 4. CDR3 region: CASSDRVSSNQPQHF. CDR3 bases: TGTGCCAGCAGTGACAGGGTGTCTAGCAATCAGCCCCAGCATTTT.

In this sample, this clone turned up a few times. The CDR3 DNA follows: TGTGCCAGCAGTTTGACCTTACAGGGCGGCTATGGCTACACCTTC. This codes for CASSLTLQGGYGYTF. This chain links TRBV28 with TRBJ1-2; possible D gene TRBD1, 6 bases. Trimming pared 3 bases from V and 4 bases from J, leaving 15 bases between. The CDR3 contains 15 residues. Germline lookup yields CDR1 MDHEN and CDR2 SYDVKM.

The rearrangement joins TRBV19 to TRBJ1-2; TRBD1 might be the D (5 bases). CDR1 and CDR2 from the germline V gene are LNHDA and SQIVND (reference sequence). The CDR3 is 14 residues long. Trimming left V 4 bases short and J 5 bases short, with 14 bases between. The CDR3 bases are TGTGCCAGTAGTACCCCCCCGGGGACTTATGGCTACACCTTC. Protein product: CASSTPPGTYGYTF.

The chain combines TRBV9 with TRBJ1-1; perhaps TRBD1 as D (5 bases). CDR3 size: 14 residues. Germline V gene lookup returns CDR1 SGDLS and CDR2 YYNGEE. V was clipped by 2 bases and J by 4 bases, with 12 bases between them. CDR3 bases: TGTGCCAGCAGCGTCGGCTTTGGGGCCACTGAAGCTTTCTTT. This translates into CASSVGFGATEAFF. The variable domain in full, completed from reference TRBV9 and TRBJ1-1, reads DSGVTQTPKHLITATGQRVTLRCSPRSGDLSVYWYQQSLDQGLQFLIQYYNGEERAKGNILERFSAQQFPDLHSELNLSSLELGDSALYFCASSVGFGATEAFFGQGTRLTVV.

The rearrangement links TRBV11-1 to TRBJ2-7, with D possibly matching TRBD2 (6 bases). The CDR3 totals 14 residues. The germline V and J ends were trimmed by 5 bases and 3 bases, with 14 bases remaining between them. In germline, CDR1 is SGHAT, CDR2 FQDESV (reference sequence). CDR3 DNA sequence: TGTGCCAGCAGCCAATCCCGGGAGAACTACGAGCAGTACTTC. Translating it yields CASSQSRENYEQYF.

This chain's CDR3 is CASSLAGTLGEKLFF. DNA for the CDR3: TGTGCCAGCAGCTTAGCTGGGACCCTGGGTGAAAAACTGTTTTTT. The genes are TRBV7-9 and TRBJ1-4, with TRBD1 as a possible D gene (5 bases). V was cut by 0 bases and J by 7 bases, with 12 bases left in between. Germline V gene data show CDR1 as SEHNR and CDR2 as FQNEAQ (reference sequence). CDR3 length: 15 residues.

The V call is TRBV7-3, the J call TRBJ2-1; 9 nucleotides align to TRBD2. Germline-derived CDR1 and CDR2 are SGHTA and FQGTGA. The CDR3 spans 15 residues. Losses at the gene ends were 3 bases for V and 4 bases for J; bases not matched to a gene: 4. In nucleotides, the CDR3 is TGTGCCAGCAGCTTTAGCGGGAGTAGATACAATGAGCAGTTCTTC. It translates to CASSFSGSRYNEQFF.

The rearrangement uses TRBV4-2 and TRBJ1-5; TRBD1 agrees at 7 bases. V was pared by 5 bases and J by 6 bases, with 10 bases of the junction left unmatched. This CDR3 has 15 amino acids. Germline V CDR1 and CDR2: LGHNA, YNFKEQ. CDR3 in amino acids: CASSVGQVGFQPQHF. CDR3 coding DNA: TGTGCCAGCAGCGTCGGACAGGTAGGGTTTCAGCCCCAGCATTTT.

The sample holds one count of this clone. The chain's CDR3 is CASSQNGELFF. The CDR3 nucleotides read TGTGCCAGCAGTCAAAACGGGGAGCTGTTTTTT. The chain links TRBV6-6 to TRBJ2-2; D ambiguous. Trimming removed 5 bases at V and 7 bases at J, with 5 bases between. This CDR3 region has 11 residues. Germline V gene lookup returns CDR1 MNHNY and CDR2 SVGAGI (reference sequence).

This chain connects TRBV18 to TRBJ1-2, with a possible D match to TRBD1 (5 bases). Germline-derived CDR1 and CDR2 are KGHSH and LQKENI. This CDR3 region has 15 residues. Trimming removed 1 base at V and 3 bases at J, with 12 bases between. Here the CDR3 DNA reads TGTGCCAGCTCACCACGTGAGCGGGGGTACTATGGCTACACCTTC. It specifies CASSPRERGYYGYTF.